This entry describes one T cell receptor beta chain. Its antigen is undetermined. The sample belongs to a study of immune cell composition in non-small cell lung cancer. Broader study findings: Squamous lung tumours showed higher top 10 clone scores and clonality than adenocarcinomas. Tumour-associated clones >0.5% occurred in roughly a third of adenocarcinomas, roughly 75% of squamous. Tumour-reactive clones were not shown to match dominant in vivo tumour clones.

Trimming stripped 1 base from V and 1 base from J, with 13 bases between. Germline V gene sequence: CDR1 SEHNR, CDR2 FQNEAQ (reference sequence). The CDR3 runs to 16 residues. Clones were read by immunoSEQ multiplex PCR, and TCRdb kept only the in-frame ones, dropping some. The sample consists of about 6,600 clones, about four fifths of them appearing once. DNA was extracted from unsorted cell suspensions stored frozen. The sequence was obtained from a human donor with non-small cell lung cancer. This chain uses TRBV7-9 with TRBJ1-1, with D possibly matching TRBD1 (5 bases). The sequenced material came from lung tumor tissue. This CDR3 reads CASSLESGQGNTEAFF. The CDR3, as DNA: TGTGCCAGCAGCTTAGAGTCCGGGCAGGGGAACACTGAAGCTTTCTTT.